What follows are 8 T cell receptor beta chains derived from one specimen sequenced in a study of blood T cell repertoires in COVID-19. TCRdb keeps only in-frame clones here, not all; method: immunoSEQ multiplex PCR. The sample lists around 54,000 clones; almost 80% were seen once. The sequencing sample was made of PBMCs or T cells enriched from blood (not recorded which). Every receptor here comes from a woman between 50 and 59 years old with acute COVID-19.

The rearrangement links TRBV27 to TRBJ1-1, with 10 bases fitting TRBD1. The CDR3 contains 15 residues. Trimming cost V 4 bases and J 4 bases; bases outside gene matches: 6. The germline V gene encodes CDR1 MNHEY and CDR2 SMNVEV (reference sequence). The CDR3 DNA is TGTGCCAGCAGTTCCCGGACAGGGGGGTTCACTGAAGCTTTCTTT. Protein: CASSSRTGGFTEAFF.

V is TRBV19 and J is TRBJ2-7; D gene uncertain. Germline V lookup: CDR1 LNHDA, CDR2 SQIVND (reference sequence). V lost 8 bases, J lost 3 bases, and 14 bases lay in between. The CDR3 sequence is 13 residues long. The chain's CDR3 is CASSRKVGYEQYF. For the CDR3, the DNA is TGTGCCAGTTCCAGGAAAGTCGGCTACGAGCAGTACTTC.

The chain combines TRBV7-2 with TRBJ1-2; 8 bases align to TRBD1. Germline-derived CDR1 and CDR2 are SGHTA and FQGNSA. There are 17 residues in the CDR3. The V and J ends lost 1 base and 0 bases, in that order; junction bases with no gene match: 7. The CDR3 nucleotides are TGTGCCAGCAGCTTAGAGGGCCACAGGGGGGCTAACTATGGCTACACCTTC. The encoded protein is CASSLEGHRGANYGYTF.

The gene calls are TRBV4-2 and TRBJ1-2; D is possibly TRBD1 (5 bases). Looked up from germline, CDR1 is LGHNA and CDR2 is YNFKEQ. CDR3 length: 15 residues. V was clipped by 0 bases and J by 6 bases, with 14 bases between them. The CDR3 here is CASSQDLAGKDGYTF. DNA of the CDR3: TGTGCCAGCAGCCAAGATCTGGCAGGGAAGGATGGCTACACCTTC.

The chain carries TRBV5-1 and TRBJ1-1; TRBD1 matches 9 bases. This CDR3 comprises 14 residues. Trimming removed 0 bases from V and 4 bases from J; junction bases left unmatched: 1. The germline V gene has CDR1 SGHRS and CDR2 YFSETQ. In DNA, the CDR3 is TGCGCCAGCAGCTTGGGACAGGGGGGCACTGAAGCTTTCTTT. It encodes CASSLGQGGTEAFF.

This chain joins TRBV19 and TRBJ2-7; 10 bases are a match to TRBD1. The CDR3 is made up of 16 amino acids. Germline loops: CDR1 LNHDA, CDR2 SQIVND (reference sequence). The junction had 7 bases not matched to a gene; V was cut back by 3 bases and J by 2 bases. This chain's CDR3 is CASSIAGTGVAYEQYF. The CDR3 DNA reads TGTGCCAGTAGTATTGCCGGGACAGGGGTCGCCTACGAGCAGTACTTC.

This clone was found a few times. This sample also contains other DNA sequences that code for the same CDR3. The chain employs TRBV5-1 and TRBJ2-1; 10 bases agree with TRBD1. The CDR3 runs to 14 residues. After removal of 4 bases from V and 7 bases from J, the junction contained 5 bases not matched to a gene. Germline assignment: CDR1 SGHRS and CDR2 YFSETQ. The CDR3 sequence is CASSLDRGQNEQFF. CDR3 bases: TGCGCCAGCAGCCTCGACAGGGGGCAAAATGAGCAGTTCTTC.

V is TRBV10-3 and J is TRBJ2-3, with 13 bases lining up with TRBD2. The germline V gene has CDR1 ENHRY and CDR2 SYGVKD. The CDR3 totals 17 residues. J gave up 1 base and V 4 bases, and 5 bases lay outside the gene matches. CDR3 residues: CAISGLAGGSGTDTQYF. CDR3 DNA sequence: TGTGCCATCAGTGGACTAGCGGGGGGATCGGGCACAGATACGCAGTATTTT.